The rows below give T cell receptor beta chains drawn from one sample of a study of blood T cell repertoires in COVID-19. Repertoires were generated with immunoSEQ multiplex PCR, while TCRdb's copy carries only in-frame clones and drops some. The sample lists about 100,000 clones, 80% to 90% occurring once. The sequencing sample was made of peripheral blood. All receptors come from a man at least 80 years old with acute or convalescent COVID-19. Both conserved end residues are part of each CDR3.

V	J	CDR3
TRBV28	TRBJ2-7	CAIRQGGAYEQYF
TRBV4-1	TRBJ2-3	CASSQDGGSTDTQYF
TRBV7-9	TRBJ2-7	CASSLALLQGASSYEQYF
TRBV18	TRBJ2-2	CASSVRALANTGELFF
TRBV4-3	TRBJ2-3	CASSQVPSGISTDTQYF
TRBV18	TRBJ2-7	CASSQDRGPSYEQYF
TRBV27	TRBJ2-1	CASSLSRNEQFF
TRBV21-1	TRBJ2-2	CASSRTSGTYTGELFF
TRBV28	TRBJ1-2	CASSTGTEVYGYTF
TRBV27	TRBJ2-7	CASSSSQGSYEQYF
TRBV14	TRBJ1-1	CASSQGDVRGYEAFF
TRBV11-2	TRBJ2-1	CASSPSPGTGINEQFF
TRBV5-1	TRBJ2-7	CASKEGIAYEQYF
TRBV19	TRBJ2-1	CASSMSGTHSYNEQFF
TRBV28	TRBJ2-4	CASSYGTSGGLAKNIQYF
TRBV7-2	TRBJ2-6	CASSFYGQYNGANVLTF
TRBV28	TRBJ2-2	CASSKATGELFF
TRBV7-2	TRBJ2-2	CASSPLAGEVPGELFF
TRBV2	TRBJ1-1	CASSVEQNTEAFF
TRBV20-1	TRBJ2-2	CSAREYGELFF
TRBV7-9	TRBJ1-4	CASSETAPQGKLFF
TRBV6-6	TRBJ1-6	CASGRAGNSPLHF
TRBV28	TRBJ2-3	CASSPGRLKWFTDTQYF
TRBV6-5	TRBJ2-2	CASRGQENTGELFF
TRBV2	TRBJ1-2	CASSLRQENYGYTF
TRBV28	TRBJ2-7	CASAPGLAGSYEQYF
TRBV6-5	TRBJ1-4	CASTTYGTGGEKLFF
TRBV10-3	TRBJ2-1	CASCGDPGYNEQFF
TRBV2	TRBJ2-1	CASTSQVRQFF
TRBV5-4	TRBJ2-1	CASSDRVVAGYNEQFF
TRBV30	TRBJ1-1	CAWTEVTEAFF
TRBV7-2	TRBJ2-7	CASRGGGGTSGKYEQYF
TRBV7-8	TRBJ2-7	CASSLASGDPYEQYF
TRBV7-9	TRBJ2-1	CASSLGLTERGDEQFF
TRBV28	TRBJ2-1	CASSSPRTSGIDEQFF
TRBV5-1	TRBJ2-1	CASRPGQGSGNEQFF
TRBV6-5	TRBJ2-2	CASKSPQGAAGELFF
TRBV19	TRBJ2-2	CASSIGQMNTGELFF
TRBV19	TRBJ2-1	CASSIEETSGSYNEQFF
TRBV6-5	TRBJ2-7	CASRYPSGTTYF
TRBV7-2	TRBJ2-3	CASSFRSDTQYF
TRBV18	TRBJ1-2	CASSPQRVTGANYGYTF
TRBV28	TRBJ2-7	CASRGTSDYEQYF
TRBV6-1	TRBJ1-5	CASSEIVGQGARQPQHF
TRBV6-5	TRBJ2-3	CASSLRARGTDTQYF
TRBV5-1	TRBJ1-1	CAKHRGGENTEAFF